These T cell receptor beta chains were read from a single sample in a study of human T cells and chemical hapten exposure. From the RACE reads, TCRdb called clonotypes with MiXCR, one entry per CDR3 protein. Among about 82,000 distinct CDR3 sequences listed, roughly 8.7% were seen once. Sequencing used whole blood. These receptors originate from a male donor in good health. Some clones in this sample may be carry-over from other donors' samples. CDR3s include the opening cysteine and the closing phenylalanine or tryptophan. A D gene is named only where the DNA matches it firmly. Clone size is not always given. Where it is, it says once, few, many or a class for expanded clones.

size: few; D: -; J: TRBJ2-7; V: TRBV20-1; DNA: TGCAGTGCTAGAGACGGACAGTTCTCCTACGAGCAGTACTTC; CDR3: CSARDGQFSYEQYF
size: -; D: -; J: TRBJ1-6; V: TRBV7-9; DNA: TGTGCCAGCAGCTTAGCGGGGGTCCATAATTCACCCCTCCACTTT; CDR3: CASSLAGVHNSPLHF
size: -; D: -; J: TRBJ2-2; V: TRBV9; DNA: TGTGCCAGCAGCGTACCCCTCTCACCCGGCCCCGGGGAGCTGTTTTTT; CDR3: CASSVPLSPGPGELFF
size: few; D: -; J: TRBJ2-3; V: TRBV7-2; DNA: TGTGCCAGCAGCTTAAAAGCGACCACAGATACGCAGTATTTT; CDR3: CASSLKATTDTQYF
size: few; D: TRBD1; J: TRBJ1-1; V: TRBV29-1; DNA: TGCAGCGTTACGGGACAGCTTAACACTGAAGCTTTCTTT; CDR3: CSVTGQLNTEAFF
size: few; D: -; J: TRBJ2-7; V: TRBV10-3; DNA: TGTGCCATCAGTGAAAGTCTCGAGCAGTACTTC; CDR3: CAISESLEQYF
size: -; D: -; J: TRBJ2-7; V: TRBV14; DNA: TGTGCCAGCAGCCAAGGCTTGGCTCCGCGGTACGAGCAGTACTTC; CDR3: CASSQGLAPRYEQYF
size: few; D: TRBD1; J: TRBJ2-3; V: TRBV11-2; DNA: TGTGCCAGCAGCCCCGGGACAGGGGGCTTGACAGATACGCAGTATTTT; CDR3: CASSPGTGGLTDTQYF
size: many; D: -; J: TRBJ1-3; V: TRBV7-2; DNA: TGTGCCAGCAGCCTTGACAGGACGACATACTCTGGAAACACCATATATTTT; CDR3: CASSLDRTTYSGNTIYF
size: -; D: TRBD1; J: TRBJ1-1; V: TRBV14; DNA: TGTGCCAGCAGCCCCGGACAGGGTAATTGGGACACTGAAGCTTTCTTT; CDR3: CASSPGQGNWDTEAFF
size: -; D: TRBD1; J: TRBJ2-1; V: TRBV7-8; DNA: TGTGCCAGCAGCTTAGCTGGGACAGGAACCTACAATGAGCAGTTCTTC; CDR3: CASSLAGTGTYNEQFF
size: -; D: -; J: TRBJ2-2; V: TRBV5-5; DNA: TGTGCCAGCAGCTTGGAGGGCTTCCGGAACACCGGGGAGCTGTTTTTT; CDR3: CASSLEGFRNTGELFF
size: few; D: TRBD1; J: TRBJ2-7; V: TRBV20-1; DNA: TGCAGTGCTAGAAACCGGGACAGGGGGATTTCCTACGAGCAGTACTTC; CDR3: CSARNRDRGISYEQYF
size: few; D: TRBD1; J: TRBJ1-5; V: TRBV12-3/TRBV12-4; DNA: TGTGCCAGCAGTAAGACAGGGGGCGGGCAGCCCCAGCATTTT; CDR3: CASSKTGGGQPQHF
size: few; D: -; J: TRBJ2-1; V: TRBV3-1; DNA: TGTGCCAGCAGCCAGGACCTCTACAATGAGCAGTTCTTC; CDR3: CASSQDLYNEQFF
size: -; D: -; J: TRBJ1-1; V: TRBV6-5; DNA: TGTGCCAGCAGTTACGACAGGCGGAACACTGAAGCTTCCTTT; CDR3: CASSYDRRNTEASF